A single sample is the source of the 11 T cell receptor beta chains below, sequenced in a study of cytomegalovirus exposure and HLA in healthy donors. Amplification used 60 Vbeta primers and 13 Jbeta primers. Data came from immunoSEQ multiplex PCR; TCRdb stores just in-frame clones and leaves some out. The data contain 65,000 to 85,000 clones, approximately 72% of them singletons. Input material: PBMCs. The receptor source for this set is a woman in her 40s in good health and CMV-seropositive.

The count of this clone is one. The chain couples TRBV30 to TRBJ2-7; TRBD1 matches 7 bases. The germline gives CDR1 GTSNPN, CDR2 SVGIG (reference sequence). The trim removed 0 bases at V and 4 bases at J, leaving 6 bases unmatched. This CDR3 contains 14 residues. The CDR3 reads CAWSVKGASYEQYF. As DNA, the CDR3 is TGTGCCTGGAGTGTCAAGGGGGCATCTTACGAGCAGTACTTC.

The chain is built from TRBV5-6 and TRBJ1-2; D ambiguous. Trimming took off 2 bases at V and 0 bases at J, with 11 bases between the two ends. Germline CDR1 and CDR2: SGHDT and YYEEEE. This CDR3 is built from 15 residues. For the CDR3, the DNA is TGTGCCAGCAGCTTTTTCAGGATAGCTAACTATGGCTACACCTTC. Encoded protein: CASSFFRIANYGYTF.

This clone counts as medium-sized. The chain employs TRBV7-8 and TRBJ2-7, with D perhaps matching TRBD1 (6 bases). The CDR3 is made up of 14 amino acids. Germline values: CDR1 SGHVS, CDR2 FQNEAQ. V lost 0 bases and J lost 3, with 9 bases in between. The CDR3 DNA sequence: TGTGCCAGCAGCTTAGCGAGGGGGATCTACGAGCAGTACTTC. This encodes CASSLARGIYEQYF. The whole variable domain, filled in from reference TRBV7-8 and TRBJ2-7, reads GAGVSQSPRYKVAKRGQDVALRCDPISGHVSLFWYQQALGQGPEFLTYFQNEAQLDKSGLPSDRFFAERPEGSVSTLKIQRTQQEDSAVYLCASSLARGIYEQYFGPGTRLTVT.

This clone was picked up one time. The chain uses TRBV7-6 and TRBJ1-5; D might be TRBD1 (5 bases). Trimming shortened V by 6 bases and J by 1 base, and 10 bases separated the two germline ends. Germline assignment: CDR1 SGHVS and CDR2 FNYEAQ. The CDR3 runs to 14 residues. The CDR3, as DNA: TGTGCCAGCAGTCCGGGGGAGAGCAATCAGCCCCAGCATTTT. Amino acids: CASSPGESNQPQHF.

The count of this clone is one. The chain links TRBV2 to TRBJ2-5; 10 bases agree with TRBD2. Germline V gene sequence: CDR1 SNHLY, CDR2 FYNNEI. After removal of 2 bases from V and 3 bases from J, the junction contained 6 bases not matched to a gene. The CDR3 covers 16 residues. The CDR3, as DNA: TGTGCCAGCAGTGAACAGTTGCTAGCGGGGGAAGAGACCCAGTACTTC. Its translation: CASSEQLLAGEETQYF.

The genes are TRBV5-4 and TRBJ1-1; 8 bases map to TRBD1. J lost 5 bases, V lost 1 base, and 7 bases had no gene match. The CDR3 sequence is 15 residues long. Germline CDR1 reads SGHNT; CDR2 reads YYREEE (reference sequence). Written as DNA, the CDR3 is TGTGCCAGCAGCTTGCCCGGACAGGGTGAAACTGAAGCTTTCTTT. This encodes CASSLPGQGETEAFF.

The chain uses TRBV6-5 and TRBJ1-3; 7 bases align to TRBD1. Germline V gene lookup returns CDR1 MNHEY and CDR2 SVGAGI. Trimming cost V 4 bases and J 3 bases; bases outside gene matches: 0. The CDR3 loop spans 13 amino acids. The CDR3 nucleotides are TGTGCCAGCAGTTCAGGGGGTGGAAACACCATATATTTT. Amino acids: CASSSGGGNTIYF.

This sequence joins TRBV6-6 and TRBJ2-7; TRBD2 matches 14 bases. The CDR3 loop spans 16 amino acids. Germline V gene lookup returns CDR1 MNHNY and CDR2 SVGAGI (reference sequence). With V trimmed by 2 bases and J by 5 bases, 5 bases remained unmatched. Here the CDR3 reads CASSYGTSGGGDEQYF. The CDR3, as DNA: TGTGCCAGCAGTTACGGGACTAGCGGGGGCGGGGACGAGCAGTACTTC.

The chain carries TRBV6-5 and TRBJ1-2; TRBD1 matches at 10 bases. CDR3 size: 16 residues. Per germline, CDR1 MNHEY and CDR2 SVGAGI. The V gene end was trimmed by 4 bases and the J gene end by 2 bases; junction bases not matched to a gene: 7. The CDR3 sequence: CASSFDRGQGNYGYTF. For the CDR3, the DNA is TGTGCCAGCAGTTTCGACAGGGGGCAAGGGAACTATGGCTACACCTTC.

This clone was recorded once. The chain uses TRBV18 and TRBJ2-7; 9 bases are shared with TRBD1. CDR3 length: 13 residues. Germline V gene sequence: CDR1 KGHSH, CDR2 LQKENI. V shed 6 bases, J shed 5 bases, and the junction held 5 bases outside the gene matches. CDR3 sequence reads: CASSLRQGDEQYF. The CDR3 DNA reads TGTGCCAGCTCCCTTCGACAGGGGGACGAGCAGTACTTC.

The CDR3 here is CASADMGLQYF. In DNA form, the CDR3 reads TGTGCCAGTGCGGACATGGGGTTGCAGTACTTC. The V gene is TRBV19, the J gene TRBJ2-7, with D perhaps matching TRBD1 (5 bases). Germline CDR1 LNHDA, CDR2 SQIVND (reference sequence). This CDR3 has 11 residues. The germline V and J ends were trimmed by 8 bases and 9 bases, with 14 bases remaining between them.